Sequencing of this T cell receptor beta chain was carried out in a study of T cells in Graves' hyperthyroidism and ophthalmopathy. Study-wide results and limits: Ophthalmopathy was identified by the model a median about 6.8 months ahead of onset. Blood also carried most thyroid clonotypes expanded above 0.001.

Comments on this clonotype: The antigen is undetermined. The junction shows a germline mismatch at one end, possibly a read error.

CDR3 size: 17 residues. Germline V gives CDR1 SGHTA, CDR2 FQGNSA. What was amplified from RNA transcripts were TCR beta CDR3 regions. The TCR CDR3 was amplified in a first-round RT-PCR using the HTBI primer set. TCRdb independently ran MiXCR on the multiplex PCR reads; one entry per CDR3 protein. The sample shows 250,000 to 300,000 distinct CDR3 sequences, 15% to 20% of them seen only once. Diagnoses were established using clinical symptoms, serum thyroxine and TRAb, thyroid ultrasound and orbital computed tomography. PBMCs were obtained from about 10 ml fresh peripheral blood. This receptor was taken from a woman between 55 and 75 years old with Graves' ophthalmopathy. The sequencing sample was made of blood. This chain joins TRBV7-2 and TRBJ1-5, with D perhaps matching TRBD1 (6 bases). The CDR3 sequence is CASSPTPRTDSNQPQHF. The CDR3 nucleotides are TGCGCCAGCAGCCCGACCCCCCGGACAGATAGCAATCAGCCCCAGCATTTT.